This passage covers 3 T cell receptor beta chains from one sample sequenced in a study of early stage breast cancer tumors. Sequencing was performed with immunoSEQ multiplex PCR; in TCRdb, only in-frame clones are kept and a portion is missing. The table has about 29,000 clones, about four fifths seen once. The sample was blood. The receptor source for this set is a person in their fifties or sixties with breast cancer.

As to this clone: A read error may account for a junction end that differs from germline. CDR3 sequence reads: CASSLDSAMNTEAFF. CDR3 nucleotide sequence: TGTGCCAGTAGTCTAGACAGTGCCATGAACACTGAAGCTTTCTTT. The chain has TRBV19 and TRBJ1-1, with D tentatively TRBD1 (5 bases). The CDR3 is 15 amino acids. Looked up from germline, CDR1 is LNHDA and CDR2 is SQIVND (reference sequence).

The V call is TRBV9, the J call TRBJ2-5; no reliable D call. Germline V gene lookup returns CDR1 SGDLS and CDR2 YYNGEE. The V gene lost 5 bases and the J gene lost 4 bases, with 0 bases spanning the gap. The CDR3 runs to 9 residues. The CDR3 DNA is TGTGCCAGCAGAGAGACCCAGTACTTC. Amino acids: CASRETQYF.

V and J are TRBV28 and TRBJ1-5; D gene ambiguous. V dropped 3 bases and J dropped 4 bases, with 7 bases sitting between them. This CDR3 spans 13 amino acids. Germline V gene sequence: CDR1 MDHEN, CDR2 SYDVKM. The CDR3 DNA sequence: TGTGCCAGCAGTTTGTGGGGAAATCAGCCCCAGCATTTT. It is translated as CASSLWGNQPQHF. The whole variable domain, remainder taken from reference TRBV28 and TRBJ1-5, is DVKVTQSSRYLVKRTGEKVFLECVQDMDHENMFWYRQDPGLGLRLIYFSYDVKMKEKGDIPEGYSVSREKKERFSLILESASTNQTSMYLCASSLWGNQPQHFGDGTRLSIL.